The source of this T cell receptor beta chain is a study of beta chain features in type 1 diabetes. A word on this clone: What it recognizes is unknown.

Findings and caveats of the study: All four CD4+ subsets from Type 1 diabetes patients carried moderately but significantly shorter TCRB CDR3s. A cDNA-based sequencing approach could over-represent cells with high TCR expression. TCRB rearrangement may or may not be influenced by HLA type; here this remained unresolved.

The authors took one heparinised blood draw, averaging about 120 mL, from each donor. By way of CD45RO/CCR7/CD25/CD127/CD95/CD27, the CD4+ regulatory, stem cell-like memory, central memory and naive cells were sorted. Since all of the isolated RNA was reverse transcribed, expressed TCRB transcripts were what got sequenced. The repertoire was sequenced with immunoSEQ multiplex PCR; TCRdb's copy has only in-frame clones and lacks some. The sample consists of 100,000 to 150,000 clones, around 10% of them appearing once. Sequenced input: central memory CD4+ T cells from blood. The TCR was taken from a man aged 25-40 years with type 1 diabetes.

CDR3 residues: CASRETGGYTF. CDR3 in DNA: TGTGCCAGCCGTGAGACAGGGGGCTACACCTTC. This sequence joins TRBV5-6 and TRBJ1-2, with 7 bases identical to TRBD1. The V segment lost 7 bases and the J segment 8 bases; nucleotides outside the gene matches: 5. Germline loops: CDR1 SGHDT, CDR2 YYEEEE. The CDR3 extends over 11 amino acids.